This T cell receptor (beta chain) derives from a study of blood T cell repertoires in COVID-19. This table comes from immunoSEQ multiplex PCR, and its TCRdb copy is limited to in-frame clones, with some not included. Among about 200,000 clones, approximately 87% were seen once, and the ten largest hold about 0.72%. The junction had 3 bases not matched to a gene; V was cut back by 5 bases and J by 2 bases. The CDR3 contains 15 residues. The germline gives CDR1 SGHVS, CDR2 FNYEAQ. The source is a woman between 70 and 85 years old with acute or convalescent COVID-19. The chain couples TRBV7-6 to TRBJ1-5, with TRBD1 matching 10 bases. The sequencing input was peripheral blood. The CDR3 DNA reads TGTGCCAGCAGCGAGGGGACAGGGGGCAATCAGCCCCAGCATTTT. Translation gives CASSEGTGGNQPQHF.